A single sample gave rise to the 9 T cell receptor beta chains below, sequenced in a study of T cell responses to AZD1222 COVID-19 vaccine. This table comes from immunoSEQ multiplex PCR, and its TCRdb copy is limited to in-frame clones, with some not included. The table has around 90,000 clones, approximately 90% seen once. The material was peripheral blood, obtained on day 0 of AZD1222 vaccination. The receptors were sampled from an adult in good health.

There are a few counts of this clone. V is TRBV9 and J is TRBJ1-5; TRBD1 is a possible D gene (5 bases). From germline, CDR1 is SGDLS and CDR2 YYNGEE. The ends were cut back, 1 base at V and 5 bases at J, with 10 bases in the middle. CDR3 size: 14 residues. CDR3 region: CASSVRGQDQPQHF. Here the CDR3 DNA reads TGTGCCAGCAGCGTAAGGGGTCAGGATCAGCCCCAGCATTTT. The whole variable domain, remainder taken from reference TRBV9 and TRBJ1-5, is DSGVTQTPKHLITATGQRVTLRCSPRSGDLSVYWYQQSLDQGLQFLIQYYNGEERAKGNILERFSAQQFPDLHSELNLSSLELGDSALYFCASSVRGQDQPQHFGDGTRLSIL.

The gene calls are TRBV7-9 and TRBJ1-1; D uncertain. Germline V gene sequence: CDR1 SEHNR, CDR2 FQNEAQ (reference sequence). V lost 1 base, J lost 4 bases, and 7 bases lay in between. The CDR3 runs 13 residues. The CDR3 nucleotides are TGTGCCAGCAGCTTAGGTGTGGGCACTGAAGCTTTCTTT. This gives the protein CASSLGVGTEAFF.

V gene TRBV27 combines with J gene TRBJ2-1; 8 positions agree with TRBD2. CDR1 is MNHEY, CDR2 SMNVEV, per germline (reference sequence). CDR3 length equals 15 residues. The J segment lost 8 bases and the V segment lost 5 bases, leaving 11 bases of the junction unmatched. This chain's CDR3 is CASSDSGLEVDEQFF. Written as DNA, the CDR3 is TGTGCCAGCAGTGACTCGGGACTAGAGGTCGATGAGCAGTTCTTC.

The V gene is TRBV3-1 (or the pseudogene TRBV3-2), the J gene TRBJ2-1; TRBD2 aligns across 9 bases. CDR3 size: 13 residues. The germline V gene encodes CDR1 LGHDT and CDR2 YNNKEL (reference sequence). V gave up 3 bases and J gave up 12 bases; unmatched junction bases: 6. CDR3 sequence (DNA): TGTGCCAGCAGCCACTTTGCAGCGGGGGGGCAGTTCTTC. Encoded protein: CASSHFAAGGQFF.

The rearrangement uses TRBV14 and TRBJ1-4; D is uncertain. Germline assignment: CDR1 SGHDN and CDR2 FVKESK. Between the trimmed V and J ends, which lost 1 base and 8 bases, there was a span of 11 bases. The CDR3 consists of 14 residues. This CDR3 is CASSQGSFPEKLFF. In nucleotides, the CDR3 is TGTGCCAGCAGCCAAGGCTCATTTCCGGAAAAACTGTTTTTT.

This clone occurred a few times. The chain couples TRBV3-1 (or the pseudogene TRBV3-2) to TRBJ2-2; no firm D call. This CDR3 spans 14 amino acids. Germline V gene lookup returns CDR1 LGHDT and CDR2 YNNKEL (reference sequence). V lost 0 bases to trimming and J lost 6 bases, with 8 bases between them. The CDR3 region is CASSQDLRSGELFF. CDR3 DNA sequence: TGTGCCAGCAGCCAAGATCTCAGGTCCGGGGAGCTGTTTTTT.

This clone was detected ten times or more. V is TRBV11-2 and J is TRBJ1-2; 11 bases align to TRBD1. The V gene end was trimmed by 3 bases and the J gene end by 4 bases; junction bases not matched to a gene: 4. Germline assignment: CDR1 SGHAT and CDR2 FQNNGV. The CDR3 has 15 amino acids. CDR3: CASSFRTGGVYGYTF. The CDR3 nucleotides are TGTGCCAGCAGCTTTCGGACAGGGGGCGTCTATGGCTACACCTTC. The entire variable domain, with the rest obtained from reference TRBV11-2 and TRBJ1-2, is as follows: EAGVAQSPRYKIIEKRQSVAFWCNPISGHATLYWYQQILGQGPKLLIQFQNNGVVDDSQLPKDRFSAERLKGVDSTLKIQPAKLEDSAVYLCASSFRTGGVYGYTFGSGTRLTVV.

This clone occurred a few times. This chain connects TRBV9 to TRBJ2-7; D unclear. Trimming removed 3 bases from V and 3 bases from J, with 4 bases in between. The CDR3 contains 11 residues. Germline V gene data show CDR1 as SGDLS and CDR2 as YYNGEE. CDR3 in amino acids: CASSAFYEQYF. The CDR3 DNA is TGTGCCAGCAGCGCGTTCTACGAGCAGTACTTC. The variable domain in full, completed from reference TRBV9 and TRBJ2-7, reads DSGVTQTPKHLITATGQRVTLRCSPRSGDLSVYWYQQSLDQGLQFLIQYYNGEERAKGNILERFSAQQFPDLHSELNLSSLELGDSALYFCASSAFYEQYFGPGTRLTVT.

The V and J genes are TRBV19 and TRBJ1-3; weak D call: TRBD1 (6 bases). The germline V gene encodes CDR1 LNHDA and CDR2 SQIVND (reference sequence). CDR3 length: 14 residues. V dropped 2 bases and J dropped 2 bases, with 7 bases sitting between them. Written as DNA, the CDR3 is TGTGCCAGTAGTATAACAGGGACTGGAAACACCATATATTTT. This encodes CASSITGTGNTIYF.